One sample yielded the 5 T cell receptor beta chains listed below, sequenced in a study of human T cells and chemical hapten exposure. Time point of the sample: healthy volunteer bleed at 6 weeks. RNA extraction used unfractionated whole blood as the source of total RNA. TCRdb re-derived calls from the RACE reads in MiXCR, one entry per CDR3 protein. The top ten clones hold around 3.4% of a sample with some 65,000 distinct CDR3 sequences, roughly 6.6% of them seen once. Sequencing was performed on whole blood. Receptor source: a female donor in good health. Some clones in this sample may be carry-over from other donors' samples.

This clonotype was seen only a few times. The genes are TRBV10-2 and TRBJ2-3, with D uncertain. This CDR3 is 14 amino acids long. The germline gives CDR1 WSHSY, CDR2 SAAADI. V lost 7 bases and J 4 bases, leaving 15 bases between the germline ends. Written as DNA, the CDR3 is TGCGCCAGCACGCGCTCAAACGGCGCAGATACGCAGTATTTT. Translated: CASTRSNGADTQYF.

This clonotype has at least ten counts. The chain links TRBV2 to TRBJ2-3; 12 nucleotides match TRBD2. This CDR3 is built from 17 residues. CDR1 is SNHLY and CDR2 is FYNNEI in the germline V gene. Trimming took 1 base from V and 2 from J; bases not matched to a gene: 4. CDR3 region: CASSEDGLAGLTDTQYF. CDR3 nucleotides: TGTGCCAGCAGTGAAGATGGACTAGCGGGGCTCACAGATACGCAGTATTTT.

The DNA for the CDR3 is TGTGCCAGCAGAACAGGGGGGGGGACCGGGGAGCTGTTTTTT. Its protein product is CASRTGGGTGELFF. The chain recombines TRBV2 with TRBJ2-2; D is perhaps TRBD1 (8 bases). Germline CDR1 and CDR2: SNHLY and FYNNEI. The ends were cut back, 6 bases at V and 5 bases at J, with 13 bases in the middle. CDR3 length: 14 amino acids.

CDR3 protein: CASSTRTGTSGRAGTYNEQFF. CDR3 nucleotide sequence: TGTGCCAGCAGCACTCGAACCGGGACTAGCGGGAGGGCCGGAACCTACAATGAGCAGTTCTTC. The genes are TRBV28 and TRBJ2-1, with 16 bases lining up with TRBD2. This CDR3 is built from 21 residues. CDR1 MDHEN and CDR2 SYDVKM come from the germline V gene. J lost 2 bases, V lost 6 bases, and 16 bases had no gene match.

This clonotype has only a few counts. CDR3 nucleotide sequence: TGTGCCAGCAGCTCCTGGACAGACACAGATACGCAGTATTTT. This encodes CASSSWTDTDTQYF. The genes are TRBV5-4 and TRBJ2-3; tentatively, D is TRBD1 (6 bases). The CDR3 is 14 residues long. Germline-derived CDR1 and CDR2 are SGHNT and YYREEE (reference sequence). V lost 3 bases and J 2 bases, leaving 10 bases between the germline ends. The entire variable domain, with the rest obtained from reference TRBV5-4 and TRBJ2-3, is as follows: ETGVTQSPTHLIKTRGQQVTLRCSSQSGHNTVSWYQQALGQGPQFIFQYYREEENGRGNFPPRFSGLQFPNYSSELNVNALELDDSALYLCASSSWTDTDTQYFGPGTRLTVL.